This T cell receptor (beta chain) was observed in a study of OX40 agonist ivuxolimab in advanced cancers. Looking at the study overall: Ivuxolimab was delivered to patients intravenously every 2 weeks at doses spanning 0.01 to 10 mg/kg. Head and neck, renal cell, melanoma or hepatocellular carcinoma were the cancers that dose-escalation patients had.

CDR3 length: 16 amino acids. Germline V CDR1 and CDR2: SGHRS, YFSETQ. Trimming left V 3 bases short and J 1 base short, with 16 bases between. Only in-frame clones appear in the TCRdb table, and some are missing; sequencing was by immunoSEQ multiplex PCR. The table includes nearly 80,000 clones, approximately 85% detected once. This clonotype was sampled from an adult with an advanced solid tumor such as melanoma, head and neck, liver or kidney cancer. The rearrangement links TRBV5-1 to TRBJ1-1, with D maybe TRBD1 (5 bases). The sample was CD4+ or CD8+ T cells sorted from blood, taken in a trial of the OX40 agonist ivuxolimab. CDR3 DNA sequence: TGCGCCAGCAGCTGGGCGGCGGGACGTAAGAACACTGAAGCTTTCTTT. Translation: CASSWAAGRKNTEAFF.